This T cell receptor (beta chain) was profiled in a study of identical twins. CDR1 and CDR2 (germline): SNHLY, FYNNEI. This CDR3 is built from 17 residues. V was clipped by 6 bases and J by 10 bases; unmatched bases: 20. Each cDNA held unique molecular identifiers, and template switching gave it a universal primer site. MiXCR, applied by TCRdb to the 5' RACE reads, yields one record per CDR3 protein. The data contain about 200,000 distinct CDR3 sequences, approximately 7.1% of them singletons. Notes on the study in general: High-abundance cord blood beta clonotypes had fewer insertions; memory repertoires showed none.

Concerning this clonotype itself: What it binds is not known.

These data were also filed under a second study, of T cells expressing NK-cell markers. That publication notes: A few of the donors also had these clonotypes leading their CD3+CD56-NKG2C+ fraction. Evidence did not settle whether expanded NKG2C+ T cell clones targeted HCMV.

The source material was CD8+ T cells sorted from blood. This clonotype originated in a woman younger than 35 in good health. The genes are TRBV2 and TRBJ2-4, with 8 bases fitting TRBD2. In DNA form, the CDR3 reads TGTGCCAGCAGCACCTCCCATGGGCGGGGGGCCCCCGGGATTCAGTACTTC. Protein: CASSTSHGRGAPGIQYF. The variable domain in full, with the rest retrieved from reference TRBV2 and TRBJ2-4, is EPEVTQTPSHQVTQMGQEVILRCVPISNHLYFYWYRQILGQKVEFLVSFYNNEISEKSEIFDDQFSVERPDGSNFTLKIRSTKLEDSAMYFCASSTSHGRGAPGIQYFGAGTRLSVL.